This TCR beta chain was observed in a study of cytomegalovirus exposure and HLA in healthy donors. Vbeta (60) and Jbeta (13) primers were used in the PCR. Libraries were prepared by immunoSEQ multiplex PCR; TCRdb keeps only in-frame clonotypes and omits some of them. The sample includes about 160,000 clones, approximately 82% of them seen just once. V shed 2 bases and J 8 bases; nucleotides not matched to a gene: 6. CDR1 SGHRS and CDR2 YFSETQ come from the germline V gene. The CDR3 has 13 residues. Sequencing input: PBMCs. This chain connects TRBV5-1 to TRBJ1-2; 7 bases match TRBD1. This clonotype was sampled from a male donor in good health and CMV-seronegative. Here the CDR3 DNA reads TGCGCCAGCAGCTTTACAGGGGTGGAAGGCTACACCTTC. Encoded protein: CASSFTGVEGYTF.